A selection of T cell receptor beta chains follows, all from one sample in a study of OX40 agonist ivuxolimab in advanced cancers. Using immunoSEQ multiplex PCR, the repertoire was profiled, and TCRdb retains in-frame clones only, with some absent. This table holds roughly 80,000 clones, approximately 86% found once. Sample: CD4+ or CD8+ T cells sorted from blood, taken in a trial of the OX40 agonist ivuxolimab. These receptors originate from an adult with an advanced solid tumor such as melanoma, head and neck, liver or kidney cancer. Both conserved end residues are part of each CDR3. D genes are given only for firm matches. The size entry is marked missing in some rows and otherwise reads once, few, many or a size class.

cdr3_aa: CASSLASGRFTDTQYF
cdr3_nt: TGTGCCAGCAGCTTAGCTAGCGGGAGATTCACAGATACGCAGTATTTT
v_call: TRBV7-8
clone_size: -
d_call: TRBD2
j_call: TRBJ2-3

cdr3_aa: CSVVGSRTEAFF
cdr3_nt: TGCAGCGTTGTGGGTAGTCGAACTGAAGCTTTCTTT
v_call: TRBV29-1
clone_size: -
d_call: -
j_call: TRBJ1-1

cdr3_aa: CASSPQGGHTDTQYF
cdr3_nt: TGTGCCAGCAGCCCACAAGGCGGGCACACAGATACGCAGTATTTT
v_call: TRBV7-7
clone_size: once
d_call: -
j_call: TRBJ2-3

cdr3_aa: CASSFTPGQGQPQHF
cdr3_nt: TGTGCCAGCAGTTTCACGCCAGGGCAGGGTCAGCCCCAGCATTTT
v_call: TRBV27
clone_size: -
d_call: -
j_call: TRBJ1-5

cdr3_aa: CASSRTPRSGAYEQYF
cdr3_nt: TGCGCCAGCAGCCGCACGCCCCGGTCAGGAGCCTACGAGCAGTACTTC
v_call: TRBV4-3
clone_size: -
d_call: -
j_call: TRBJ2-7

cdr3_aa: CASSFFTDTQYF
cdr3_nt: TGTGCCAGCAGCTTCTTCACAGATACGCAGTATTTT
v_call: TRBV7-3
clone_size: -
d_call: -
j_call: TRBJ2-3

cdr3_aa: CSVVKDRTFF
cdr3_nt: TGCAGCGTTGTAAAGGACAGGACTTTCTTC
v_call: TRBV29-1
clone_size: once
d_call: TRBD1
j_call: TRBJ2-1

cdr3_aa: CAWSGQNNHQPQHF
cdr3_nt: TGTGCCTGGAGTGGACAGAACAACCATCAGCCCCAGCATTTT
v_call: TRBV30
clone_size: few
d_call: -
j_call: TRBJ1-5

cdr3_aa: CASSPWISRAKNIQYF
cdr3_nt: TGTGCCAGCAGCCCCTGGATTTCGCGAGCCAAAAACATTCAGTACTTC
v_call: TRBV27
clone_size: -
d_call: -
j_call: TRBJ2-4

cdr3_aa: CANKRGPYEQYF
cdr3_nt: TGTGCCAACAAAAGGGGCCCCTACGAGCAGTACTTC
v_call: TRBV6-6
clone_size: -
d_call: -
j_call: TRBJ2-7

cdr3_aa: CASSLSGGLSTEAFF
cdr3_nt: TGTGCCAGCAGTTTATCTGGGGGGCTCAGCACTGAAGCTTTCTTT
v_call: TRBV28
clone_size: -
d_call: -
j_call: TRBJ1-1

cdr3_aa: CATRQGFGNYGYTF
cdr3_nt: TGTGCCACCCGACAGGGGTTTGGTAACTATGGCTACACCTTC
v_call: TRBV19
clone_size: once
d_call: TRBD1
j_call: TRBJ1-2

cdr3_aa: CASSVAWGRYEQYF
cdr3_nt: TGTGCCAGCAGCGTAGCTTGGGGTAGATACGAGCAGTACTTC
v_call: TRBV9
clone_size: -
d_call: -
j_call: TRBJ2-7

cdr3_aa: CAIRAHTSPNEQFF
cdr3_nt: TGTGCCATCAGAGCCCATACGAGCCCAAATGAGCAGTTCTTC
v_call: TRBV10-3
clone_size: -
d_call: -
j_call: TRBJ2-1